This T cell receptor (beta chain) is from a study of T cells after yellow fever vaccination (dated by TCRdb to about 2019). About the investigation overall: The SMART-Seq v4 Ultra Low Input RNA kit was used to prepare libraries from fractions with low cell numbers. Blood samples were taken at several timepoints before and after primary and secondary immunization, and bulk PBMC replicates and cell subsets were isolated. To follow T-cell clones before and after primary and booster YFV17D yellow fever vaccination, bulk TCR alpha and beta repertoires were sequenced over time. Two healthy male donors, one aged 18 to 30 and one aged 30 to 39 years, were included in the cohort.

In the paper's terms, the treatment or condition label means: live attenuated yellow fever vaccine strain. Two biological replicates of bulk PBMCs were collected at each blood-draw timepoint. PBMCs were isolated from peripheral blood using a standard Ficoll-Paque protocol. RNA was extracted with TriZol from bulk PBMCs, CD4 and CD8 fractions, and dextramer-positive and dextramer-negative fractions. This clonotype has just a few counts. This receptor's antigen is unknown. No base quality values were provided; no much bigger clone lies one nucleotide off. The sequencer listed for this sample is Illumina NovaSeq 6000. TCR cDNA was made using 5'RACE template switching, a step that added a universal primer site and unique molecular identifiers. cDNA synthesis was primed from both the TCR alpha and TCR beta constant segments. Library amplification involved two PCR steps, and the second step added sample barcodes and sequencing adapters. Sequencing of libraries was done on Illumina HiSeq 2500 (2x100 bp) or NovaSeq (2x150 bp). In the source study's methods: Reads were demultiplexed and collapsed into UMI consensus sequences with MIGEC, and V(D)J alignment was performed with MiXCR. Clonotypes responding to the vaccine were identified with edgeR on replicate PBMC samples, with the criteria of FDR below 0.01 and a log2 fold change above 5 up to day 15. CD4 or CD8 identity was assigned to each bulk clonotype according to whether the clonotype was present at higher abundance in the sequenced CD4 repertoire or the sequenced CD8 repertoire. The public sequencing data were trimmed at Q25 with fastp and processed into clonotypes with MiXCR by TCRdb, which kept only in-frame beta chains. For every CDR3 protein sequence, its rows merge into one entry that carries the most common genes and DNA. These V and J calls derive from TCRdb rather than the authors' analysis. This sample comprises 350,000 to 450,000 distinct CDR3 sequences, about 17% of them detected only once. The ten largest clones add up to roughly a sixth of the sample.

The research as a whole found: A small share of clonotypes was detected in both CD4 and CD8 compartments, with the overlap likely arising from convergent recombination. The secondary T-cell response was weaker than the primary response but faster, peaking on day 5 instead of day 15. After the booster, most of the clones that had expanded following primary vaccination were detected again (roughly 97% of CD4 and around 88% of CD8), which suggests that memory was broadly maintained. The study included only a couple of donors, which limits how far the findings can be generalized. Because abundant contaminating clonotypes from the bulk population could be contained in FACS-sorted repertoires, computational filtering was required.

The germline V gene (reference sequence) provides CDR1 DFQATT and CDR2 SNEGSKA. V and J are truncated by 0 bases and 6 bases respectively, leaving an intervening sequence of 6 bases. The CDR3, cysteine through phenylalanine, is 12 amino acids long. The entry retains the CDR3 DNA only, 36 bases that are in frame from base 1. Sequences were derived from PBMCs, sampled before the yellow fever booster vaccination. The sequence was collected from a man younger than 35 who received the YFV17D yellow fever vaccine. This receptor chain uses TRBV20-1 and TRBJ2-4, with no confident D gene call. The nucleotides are TGCAGTGCTAGAGATTTCTCAAACATTCAGTACTTC. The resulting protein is CSARDFSNIQYF.